This TCR beta chain was captured by sequencing in a study of T cells in Graves' hyperthyroidism and ophthalmopathy. Overall study: Specimen type is peripheral blood, collected at initial diagnosis prior to any treatment.

Amplified TCR beta CDR3 regions came from RNA transcripts. Primed by the HTBI set, a first-round RT-PCR was run on the TCR CDR3. One entry per CDR3 protein, called by TCRdb with MiXCR from the multiplex PCR reads. The sample consists of hundreds of thousands of distinct CDR3 sequences, roughly 20% of them appearing once. Germline values: CDR1 GTSNPN, CDR2 SVGIG (reference sequence). The V gene lost 3 bases and the J gene lost 6 bases, with 11 bases spanning the gap. The CDR3 spans 13 residues. This clonotype came up a few times. Input material: blood. The chain uses TRBV30 and TRBJ2-2, with a tentative D call TRBD2 (5 bases). This receptor was obtained from a man aged 30 to 39 with Graves' ophthalmopathy. CDR3 in amino acids: CAWSDLGAGELFF. The CDR3 DNA is TGTGCCTGGAGCGACCTCGGGGCCGGGGAGCTGTTTTTT.